These 25 T cell receptor beta chains came from one sample sequenced in a study of cytomegalovirus exposure and HLA in healthy donors. PCR amplification relied on 60 Vbeta primers (plus 13 Jbeta primers). The table came from immunoSEQ multiplex PCR; TCRdb's copy has only in-frame clones and leaves some out. The sample has 100,000 to 150,000 clones; 83% are singletons. The sample taken for sequencing was PBMCs. These receptors were taken from a woman aged 40 to 50 in good health and CMV-seropositive.

The chain is built from TRBV13 and TRBJ2-3, with TRBD2 matching over 10 bases. Germline loops: CDR1 PRHDT, CDR2 FYEKMQ (reference sequence). The CDR3 runs to 18 residues. The V gene end was trimmed by 3 bases and the J gene end by 3 bases; junction bases not matched to a gene: 12. The CDR3 region has the DNA TGTGCCAGCAGCTTGGCCGGGGGAGCGGGAGGGCCAACAGATACGCAGTATTTT. Translating it yields CASSLAGGAGGPTDTQYF.

The rearrangement uses TRBV14 and TRBJ1-1; D is possibly TRBD1 (5 bases). V lost 3 bases and J 0 bases, leaving 11 bases between the germline ends. CDR1 and CDR2 (germline): SGHDN, FVKESK. This CDR3 region has 15 residues. CDR3 residues: CASSQQGLLNTEAFF. DNA of the CDR3: TGTGCCAGCAGCCAGCAGGGACTTCTGAACACTGAAGCTTTCTTT.

The chain employs TRBV2 and TRBJ2-7; D call uncertain. Deletions cut 3 bases from V and 3 bases from J, with 6 bases between. The germline V gene encodes CDR1 SNHLY and CDR2 FYNNEI. This CDR3 comprises 12 residues. CDR3 protein: CASSDTVYEQYF. The DNA for the CDR3 is TGTGCCAGCAGTGACACAGTCTACGAGCAGTACTTC.

The chain combines TRBV28 with TRBJ2-2; D not certain. V lost 5 bases, J lost 5 bases, and 9 bases lay in between. CDR3 length: 13 residues. CDR1 is MDHEN and CDR2 is SYDVKM in the germline V gene. The CDR3 bases are TGTGCCAGCAGTCCATTAGCTACCGGGGAGCTGTTTTTT. It is translated as CASSPLATGELFF. Based on the CDR3 plus reference TRBV28 and TRBJ2-2, the full variable domain is DVKVTQSSRYLVKRTGEKVFLECVQDMDHENMFWYRQDPGLGLRLIYFSYDVKMKEKGDIPEGYSVSREKKERFSLILESASTNQTSMYLCASSPLATGELFFGEGSRLTVL.

The chain joins TRBV30 to TRBJ1-3, with D possibly matching TRBD1 (6 bases). Trimming removed 4 bases from V and 1 base from J, with 14 bases in between. The CDR3 has 15 residues. The V gene's germline CDR1 is GTSNPN and CDR2 SVGIG (reference sequence). CDR3 coding DNA: TGTGCCTGGAAACAGCAGGGGACATCTGGAAACACCATATATTTT. Protein: CAWKQQGTSGNTIYF.

The genes are TRBV29-1 and TRBJ1-2; TRBD1 matches at 8 bases. Unmatched junction bases numbered 5, after V lost 3 bases and J lost 5 bases. CDR3 length: 13 residues. Germline V CDR1 and CDR2: SQVTM, ANQGSEA. The DNA of the CDR3 is TGCAGCGTTGAGGCAGGGGGCCGGTATGGCTACACCTTC. It translates to CSVEAGGRYGYTF. Based on the CDR3 plus reference TRBV29-1 and TRBJ1-2, the full variable domain is SAVISQKPSRDICQRGTSLTIQCQVDSQVTMMFWYRQQPGQSLTLIATANQGSEATYESGFVIDKFPISRPNLTFSTLTVSNMSPEDSSIYLCSVEAGGRYGYTFGSGTRLTVV.

V and J are TRBV4-2 and TRBJ2-5; TRBD2 matches 10 bases. TRBJ2-7 explains the end of the DNA better; the J call may be wrong. Germline CDR1 is LGHNA and CDR2 is YNFKEQ. There are 18 residues in the CDR3. CDR3 in DNA: TGTGCCAGCAGCCAAGTAGTGGGTCCTAGCGGGAGTATCTACGAGCAGTACTTC. It translates to CASSQVVGPSGSIYEQYF.

The chain uses TRBV5-8 and TRBJ2-2, with a weak D call TRBD2 (5 bases). V shed 1 base and J shed 2 bases, with 9 bases lying between them. The CDR3 is 15 amino acids. Germline values: CDR1 SGHTS, CDR2 YDEGEE. CDR3 sequence (DNA): TGTGCCAGCAGCTTGCGGACTTTTAACACCGGGGAGCTGTTTTTT. This codes for CASSLRTFNTGELFF. Full variable domain (missing parts from reference TRBV5-8 and TRBJ2-2): EAGVTQSPTHLIKTRGQQATLRCSPISGHTSVYWYQQALGLGLQFLLWYDEGEERNRGNFPPRFSGRQFPNYSSELNVNALELEDSALYLCASSLRTFNTGELFFGEGSRLTVL.

The table lists this clone with a few counts. The J gene is TRBJ1-2, the V gene TRBV7-2; 7 bases map to TRBD1. Germline trimming cut 2 bases from V and 4 bases from J; bases unmatched to any gene: 7. Per germline, CDR1 SGHTA and CDR2 FQGNSA. This CDR3 contains 15 residues. The CDR3 loop is CASSLSDRVIYGYTF. CDR3 DNA sequence: TGTGCCAGCAGCTTAAGTGACAGGGTCATCTATGGCTACACCTTC.

This chain links TRBV21-1 with TRBJ1-5; the table's D call TRBD1 went unverified against the DNA. TRBV21-1 counts as a pseudogene. CDR3 length: 18 residues. DNA for the CDR3: TGTGCCAGCAGAAGGCAGGGTTCAGGGGACCCTAGCAATCAGCCCCAGCATTTT. Residues: CASRRQGSGDPSNQPQHF.

The chain recombines TRBV27 with TRBJ2-7; D is perhaps TRBD1 (6 bases). This CDR3 contains 13 residues. The V end lost 1 base, the J end lost 4 bases, and 8 bases lay between the germline ends. Germline CDR1 is MNHEY and CDR2 is SMNVEV (reference sequence). The DNA of the CDR3 is TGTGCCAGCAGTTTATTTAGGGGGTACGAGCAGTACTTC. It is translated as CASSLFRGYEQYF.

In its sample, this clone was seen once. The V call is TRBV5-6, the J call TRBJ2-7; D might be TRBD2 (6 bases). CDR1 and CDR2 from the germline V gene are SGHDT and YYEEEE. The CDR3 loop spans 15 amino acids. Trimming left V 4 bases short and J 0 bases short, with 14 bases between. The CDR3 here is CASSTSAGNSYEQYF. Here the CDR3 DNA reads TGTGCCAGCAGCACCTCAGCGGGCAACTCCTACGAGCAGTACTTC.

This clone has only one observation. This chain joins TRBV5-1 and TRBJ1-2; unclear D gene. V was shortened by 4 bases and J by 3 bases, with 13 bases between the two germline ends. The germline gives CDR1 SGHRS, CDR2 YFSETQ. This CDR3 region has 14 residues. This CDR3 is CASSPGSNYYGYTF. The CDR3 DNA reads as TGCGCCAGCAGCCCCGGGTCGAACTACTATGGCTACACCTTC.

The gene calls are TRBV9 and TRBJ2-1, with 9 bases lining up with TRBD1. This CDR3 has 16 residues. After removal of 4 bases from V and 3 bases from J, the junction contained 8 bases not matched to a gene. CDR1 and CDR2 (germline): SGDLS, YYNGEE. The CDR3 DNA reads as TGTGCCAGCAGCTCGGGACAGGGACGAGGCTACAATGAGCAGTTCTTC. This translates into CASSSGQGRGYNEQFF.

This chain connects TRBV5-1 to TRBJ1-1; unclear D gene. The CDR3 is made up of 15 amino acids. Germline V gene sequence: CDR1 SGHRS, CDR2 YFSETQ. Trimming stripped 0 bases from V and 1 base from J, with 10 bases between. The CDR3 loop reads CASSLDPSGNTEAFF. The DNA of the CDR3 is TGCGCCAGCAGCTTGGACCCGAGCGGGAACACTGAAGCTTTCTTT.

This clone was recorded once. V is TRBV28 and J is TRBJ2-5; 11 bases agree with TRBD1. Per the germline V gene, CDR1 is MDHEN and CDR2 is SYDVKM. Trimming removed 5 bases from V and 3 bases from J; junction bases left unmatched: 8. This CDR3 has 16 residues. The CDR3: CASSLPGQGVEETQYF. The CDR3 coding sequence is TGTGCCAGCAGTCTGCCGGGACAGGGGGTCGAAGAGACCCAGTACTTC.

This chain joins TRBV7-9 and TRBJ2-7; the D gene is possibly TRBD1 (6 bases). Germline CDR1 reads SEHNR; CDR2 reads FQNEAQ (reference sequence). Trimming removed 3 bases from V and 0 bases from J, with 15 bases in between. This CDR3 is 16 amino acids long. Here the CDR3 DNA reads TGTGCCAGCAGCTTTTTGCCGGGACACAGCTCCTACGAGCAGTACTTC. It translates to CASSFLPGHSSYEQYF.

This clone was seen a few times. The V gene is TRBV30, the J gene TRBJ2-7; TRBD1 agrees at 12 bases. After removal of 1 base from V and 5 bases from J, the junction contained 6 bases not matched to a gene. CDR3 length: 15 residues. Per the germline V gene, CDR1 is GTSNPN and CDR2 is SVGIG (reference sequence). CDR3 nucleotide sequence: TGTGCCTGGAGTGAAGGGACAGGGGGCACCGACGAGCAGTACTTC. Residues: CAWSEGTGGTDEQYF.

This clone was seen just once. In DNA, the CDR3 is TGTGCCCAAGTTTCGGGAAGGCGGCACACCGGGGAGCTGTTTTTT. It encodes CAQVSGRRHTGELFF. The chain carries TRBV6-5 and TRBJ2-2; possible D gene TRBD2, 5 bases. The CDR3 length is 15 residues. Germline CDR1 MNHEY, CDR2 SVGAGI. Trimming took 11 bases from V and 3 from J, leaving 19 bases between them.

A few counts support this clone. The chain uses TRBV19 and TRBJ2-7; 7 bases line up with TRBD1. The J segment lost 1 base and the V segment lost 4 bases, leaving 4 bases of the junction unmatched. From germline, CDR1 is LNHDA and CDR2 SQIVND (reference sequence). This CDR3 is built from 14 residues. CDR3 bases: TGTGCCAGTAGTAATGCAGGGGGTTCCTACGAGCAGTACTTC. It yields the protein CASSNAGGSYEQYF.

This chain connects TRBV19 to TRBJ1-1, with unresolved D. The germline V and J ends were trimmed by 5 bases and 11 bases, with 12 bases remaining between them. The CDR3 loop spans 11 amino acids. Germline V lookup: CDR1 LNHDA, CDR2 SQIVND (reference sequence). The CDR3 reads CASSLGRAAFF. The CDR3 DNA sequence: TGTGCCAGTAGTTTGGGGAGGGCCGCTTTCTTT.

The chain is built from TRBV29-1 and TRBJ1-1; 11 bases agree with TRBD1. The germline gives CDR1 SQVTM, CDR2 ANQGSEA. J lost 4 bases, V lost 7 bases, and 2 bases had no gene match. CDR3 length: 12 residues. The CDR3 DNA reads as TGCAGCGACGGGACAGGGGGCACTGAAGCTTTCTTT. Translating gives CSDGTGGTEAFF.

V gene TRBV7-2 combines with J gene TRBJ2-1; D gene uncertain. CDR1 SGHTA and CDR2 FQGNSA come from the germline V gene. Trimming removed 5 bases from V and 9 bases from J, with 14 bases in between. This CDR3 comprises 13 residues. CDR3 residues: CASSPLNGFEQFF. CDR3 DNA sequence: TGTGCCAGCAGCCCCCTGAACGGTTTTGAGCAGTTCTTC.

This chain connects TRBV7-9 to TRBJ1-1; 7 bases match TRBD1. This CDR3 region has 18 residues. V shed 1 base and J 0 bases; nucleotides not matched to a gene: 11. Germline CDR1 SEHNR, CDR2 FQNEAQ (reference sequence). In DNA, the CDR3 is TGTGCCAGCAGCTTAGAAGGGACAGTTTACCGCATGAACACTGAAGCTTTCTTT. It encodes CASSLEGTVYRMNTEAFF. Full variable domain (outside the CDR3, taken from reference TRBV7-9 and TRBJ1-1): DTGVSQNPRHKITKRGQNVTFRCDPISEHNRLYWYRQTLGQGPEFLTYFQNEAQLEKSRLLSDRFSAERPKGSFSTLEIQRTEQGDSAMYLCASSLEGTVYRMNTEAFFGQGTRLTVV.

The rearrangement links TRBV30 to TRBJ1-5, with 7 nucleotides matching TRBD1. The CDR3 loop spans 15 amino acids. J lost 4 bases, V lost 0 bases, and 6 bases had no gene match. Per germline, CDR1 GTSNPN and CDR2 SVGIG (reference sequence). The CDR3 region is CAWSVRSGGNQPQHF. The CDR3 DNA reads TGTGCCTGGAGTGTACGGTCAGGGGGTAATCAGCCCCAGCATTTT.